This T cell receptor (beta chain) was recorded in a study of T-cell reconstitution after alpha-beta-depleted transplantation in children. Germline values: CDR1 SGHRS, CDR2 YFSETQ. The V end lost 3 bases, the J end lost 3 bases, and 3 bases lay between the germline ends. CDR3 size: 12 residues. The library targeted TCRbeta and was prepared with unique molecular identifiers. Each CDR3 protein is one row after TCRdb ran MiXCR on the PCR reads. The sample carries a few hundred thousand distinct CDR3 sequences, under 9.5% recorded once. This clonotype was counted between two and nine times. The V gene is TRBV5-1, the J gene TRBJ2-2; D remains unclear. This sample comprised PBMCs from the stem cell graft donor, obtained from the stem cell graft. The clonotype was recovered from a human donor who donated a stem cell graft to a child with acute lymphoblastic leukemia. Here the CDR3 reads CASSYHTGELFF. CDR3 bases: TGCGCCAGCAGCTACCACACCGGGGAGCTGTTTTTT.